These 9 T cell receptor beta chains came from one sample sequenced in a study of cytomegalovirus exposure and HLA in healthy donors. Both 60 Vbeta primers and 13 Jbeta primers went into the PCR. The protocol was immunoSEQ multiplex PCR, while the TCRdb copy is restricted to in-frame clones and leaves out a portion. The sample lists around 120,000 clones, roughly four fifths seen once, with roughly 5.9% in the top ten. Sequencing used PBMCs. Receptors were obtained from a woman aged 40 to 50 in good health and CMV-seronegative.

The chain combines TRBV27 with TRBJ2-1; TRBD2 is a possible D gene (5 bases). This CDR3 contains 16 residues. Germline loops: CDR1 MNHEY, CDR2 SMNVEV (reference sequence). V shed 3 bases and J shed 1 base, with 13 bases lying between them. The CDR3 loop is CASSLVARGSYNEQFF. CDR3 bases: TGTGCCAGCAGTTTGGTTGCCCGCGGGTCCTACAATGAGCAGTTCTTC.

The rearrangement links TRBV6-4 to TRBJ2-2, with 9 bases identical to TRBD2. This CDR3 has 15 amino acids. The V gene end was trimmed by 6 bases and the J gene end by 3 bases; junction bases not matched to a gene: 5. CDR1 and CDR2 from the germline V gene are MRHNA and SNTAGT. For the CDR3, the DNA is TGTGCCAGCAGGCGGGAGGGGTCGGACACCGGGGAGCTGTTTTTT. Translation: CASRREGSDTGELFF.

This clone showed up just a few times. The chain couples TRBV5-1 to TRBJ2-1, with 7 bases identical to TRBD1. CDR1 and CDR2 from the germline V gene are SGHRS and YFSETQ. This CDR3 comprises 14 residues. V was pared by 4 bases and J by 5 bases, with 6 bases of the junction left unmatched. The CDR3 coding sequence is TGCGCCAGCAGCACGCGACAGGGAAACAATGAGCAGTTCTTC. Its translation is CASSTRQGNNEQFF.

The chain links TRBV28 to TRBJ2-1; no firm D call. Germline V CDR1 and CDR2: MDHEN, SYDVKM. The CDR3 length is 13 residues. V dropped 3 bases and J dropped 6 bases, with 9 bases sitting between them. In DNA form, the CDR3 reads TGTGCCAGCAGTTTCGAAAACAGCAATGAGCAGTTCTTC. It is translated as CASSFENSNEQFF.

The CDR3 region has the DNA TGTGCCAGCAGTGATGGGAGCTCCTACGAGCAGTACTTC. Residues: CASSDGSSYEQYF. The V call is TRBV2, the J call TRBJ2-7; a possible D gene is TRBD2 (5 bases). The V gene lost 3 bases and the J gene lost 0 bases, with 6 bases spanning the gap. The CDR3 is made up of 13 amino acids. Germline values: CDR1 SNHLY, CDR2 FYNNEI.

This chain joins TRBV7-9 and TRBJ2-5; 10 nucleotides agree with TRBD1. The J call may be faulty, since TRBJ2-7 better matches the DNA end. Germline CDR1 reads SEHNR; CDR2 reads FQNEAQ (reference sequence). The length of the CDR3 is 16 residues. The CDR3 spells CASSLTGTGVFYEQYF. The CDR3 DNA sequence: TGTGCCAGCAGCTTAACCGGGACAGGGGTTTTCTACGAGCAGTACTTC.

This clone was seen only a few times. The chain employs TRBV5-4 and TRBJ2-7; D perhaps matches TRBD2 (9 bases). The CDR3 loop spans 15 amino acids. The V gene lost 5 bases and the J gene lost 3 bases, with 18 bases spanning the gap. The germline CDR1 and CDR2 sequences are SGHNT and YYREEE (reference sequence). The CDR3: CASSPGGGRVYEQYF. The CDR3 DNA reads TGTGCCAGCAGTCCAGGGGGCGGGAGGGTCTACGAGCAGTACTTC. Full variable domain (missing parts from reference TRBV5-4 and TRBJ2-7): ETGVTQSPTHLIKTRGQQVTLRCSSQSGHNTVSWYQQALGQGPQFIFQYYREEENGRGNFPPRFSGLQFPNYSSELNVNALELDDSALYLCASSPGGGRVYEQYFGPGTRLTVT.

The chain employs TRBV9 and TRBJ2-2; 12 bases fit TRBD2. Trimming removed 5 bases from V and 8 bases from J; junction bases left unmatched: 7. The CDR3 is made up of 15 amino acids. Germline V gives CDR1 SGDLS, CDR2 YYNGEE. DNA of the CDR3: TGTGCCAGCAGTCGCCTAGCGGGAGGGCAGGGGGAGCTGTTTTTT. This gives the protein CASSRLAGGQGELFF.

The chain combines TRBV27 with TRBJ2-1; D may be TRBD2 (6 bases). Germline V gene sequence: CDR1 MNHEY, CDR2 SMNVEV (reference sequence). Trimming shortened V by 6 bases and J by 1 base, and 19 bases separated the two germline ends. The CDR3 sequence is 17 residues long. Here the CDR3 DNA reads TGTGCCAGCAGCCCCCACCCGGAGGGCCCGTCCTACAATGAGCAGTTCTTC. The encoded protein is CASSPHPEGPSYNEQFF.